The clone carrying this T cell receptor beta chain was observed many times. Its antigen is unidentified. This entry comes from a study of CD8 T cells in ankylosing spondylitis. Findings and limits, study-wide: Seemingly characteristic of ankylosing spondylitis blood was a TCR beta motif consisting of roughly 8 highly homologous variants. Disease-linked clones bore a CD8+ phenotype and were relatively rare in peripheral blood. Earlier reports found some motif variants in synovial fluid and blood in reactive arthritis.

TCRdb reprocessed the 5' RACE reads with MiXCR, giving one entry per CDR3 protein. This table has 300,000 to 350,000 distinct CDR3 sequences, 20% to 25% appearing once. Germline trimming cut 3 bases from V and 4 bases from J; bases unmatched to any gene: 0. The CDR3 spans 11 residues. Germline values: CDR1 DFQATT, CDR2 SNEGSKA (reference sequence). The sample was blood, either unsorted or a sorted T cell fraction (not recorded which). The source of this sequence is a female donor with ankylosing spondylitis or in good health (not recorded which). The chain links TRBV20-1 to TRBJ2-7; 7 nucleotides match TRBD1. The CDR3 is CSARGQYEQYF. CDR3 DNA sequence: TGCAGTGCTAGGGGACAGTACGAGCAGTACTTC.